Listed here are 10 T cell receptor beta chains from one sample, sequenced in a study of identical twins. Each CDR3 protein gets one entry after TCRdb re-called the 5' RACE reads with MiXCR. The table includes some 500,000 distinct CDR3 sequences, 9.5% to 10% detected once. These data were likewise used in another study, on yellow fever vaccine responses in identical twins.

Sequenced sample: PBMCs. These receptors all come from a young woman in good health.

The J gene is TRBJ2-1, the V gene TRBV7-9, with 7 bases lining up with TRBD2. The CDR3 covers 15 residues. V was clipped by 0 bases and J by 9 bases; unmatched bases: 8. The germline V gene encodes CDR1 SEHNR and CDR2 FQNEAQ (reference sequence). The DNA for the CDR3 is TGTGCCAGCAGCTTAGCAGGCGGGAGTGGCAGTGAGCAGTTCTTC. Translated: CASSLAGGSGSEQFF.

The chain recombines TRBV6-1 with TRBJ2-7; TRBD2 matches at 9 bases. V dropped 6 bases and J dropped 6; count of bases not matched to a gene: 12. Germline loops: CDR1 MNHNS, CDR2 SASEGT. This CDR3 is built from 15 residues. CDR3 sequence reads: CASSRPGLASREQYF. DNA for the CDR3: TGTGCCAGCAGCCGGCCGGGACTAGCATCACGCGAGCAGTACTTC.

V gene TRBV7-3 combines with J gene TRBJ2-7; the D gene is possibly TRBD1 (6 bases). The V and J ends lost 2 bases and 4 bases respectively, with 18 bases between them. In germline, CDR1 is SGHTA, CDR2 FQGTGA. The CDR3 runs to 16 residues. The CDR3 sequence: CASSLSQQGVGYEQYF. The DNA for the CDR3 is TGTGCCAGCAGCTTATCACAACAGGGTGTAGGGTACGAGCAGTACTTC. The full variable domain, rest sourced from reference TRBV7-3 and TRBJ2-7, is GAGVSQTPSNKVTEKGKYVELRCDPISGHTALYWYRQSLGQGPEFLIYFQGTGAADDSGLPNDRFFAVRPEGSVSTLKIQRTERGDSAVYLCASSLSQQGVGYEQYFGPGTRLTVT.

This clonotype appeared a single time. The chain is built from TRBV20-1 and TRBJ2-7; D is uncertain. This CDR3 has 13 amino acids. Germline lookup yields CDR1 DFQATT and CDR2 SNEGSKA (reference sequence). The ends were cut back, 6 bases at V and 3 bases at J, with 15 bases in the middle. The CDR3 sequence: CSATTSNYYEQYF. DNA of the CDR3: TGCAGTGCAACTACATCGAATTACTACGAGCAGTACTTC.

This clonotype was detected many times. The gene calls are TRBV10-3 and TRBJ2-1; no clear D. CDR1 is ENHRY, CDR2 SYGVKD, per germline. The CDR3 runs 12 residues. Trimming shortened V by 5 bases and J by 8 bases, and 10 bases separated the two germline ends. CDR3 loop: CAISTLFDEQFF. The CDR3 DNA is TGTGCCATCAGTACCCTATTCGATGAGCAGTTCTTC.

This sequence joins TRBV5-1 and TRBJ2-1; 8 bases agree with TRBD2. The CDR3 is 15 residues long. Germline loops: CDR1 SGHRS, CDR2 YFSETQ. V shed 5 bases, J shed 0 bases, and the junction held 4 bases outside the gene matches. In DNA, the CDR3 is TGCGCCAGCAGGGATGGGACTAGCTCCTACAATGAGCAGTTCTTC. Its translation: CASRDGTSSYNEQFF. Drawing the rest from reference TRBV5-1 and TRBJ2-1, the complete variable domain is KAGVTQTPRYLIKTRGQQVTLSCSPISGHRSVSWYQQTPGQGLQFLFEYFSETQRNKGNFPGRFSGRQFSNSRSEMNVSTLELGDSALYLCASRDGTSSYNEQFFGPGTRLTVL.

This chain links TRBV4-2 with TRBJ2-3; 11 bases fit TRBD2. Germline assignment: CDR1 LGHNA and CDR2 YNFKEQ. There are 16 residues in the CDR3. V shed 3 bases, J shed 6 bases, and the junction held 8 bases outside the gene matches. CDR3 bases: TGTGCCAGCAGCCACGGGACTAGCGGTGAATACGATACGCAGTATTTT. Translation: CASSHGTSGEYDTQYF.

This clonotype was detected many times. The chain couples TRBV28 to TRBJ1-2; tentatively, D is TRBD1 (5 bases). The germline V gene has CDR1 MDHEN and CDR2 SYDVKM. The length of the CDR3 is 16 residues. V lost 6 bases, J lost 1 base, and 18 bases lay in between. DNA for the CDR3: TGTGCCAGCAGCCCGGCCGGGGCAAACCTTAACTATGGCTACACCTTC. It is translated as CASSPAGANLNYGYTF.

This clonotype came up many times. The V and J genes are TRBV4-3 and TRBJ1-5; no clear D gene. V dropped 4 bases and J dropped 0 bases, with 10 bases sitting between them. Germline assignment: CDR1 LGHNA and CDR2 YSLEER. CDR3 size: 15 residues. This CDR3 reads CASSPRRDSNQPQHF. CDR3 DNA: TGCGCCAGCAGCCCCCGGCGGGATAGCAATCAGCCCCAGCATTTT.

CDR3 protein: CASSRTGDAGELFF. Here the CDR3 DNA reads TGTGCCAGCAGTAGGACAGGGGATGCCGGGGAGCTGTTTTTT. The chain uses TRBV11-2 and TRBJ2-2; 9 bases map to TRBD1. This CDR3 has 14 amino acids. V lost 6 bases to trimming and J lost 6 bases; unmatched junction nucleotides: 5. Germline V gives CDR1 SGHAT, CDR2 FQNNGV.